These T cell receptor beta chains were read from a single sample in a study of shared clonotypes between healthy human individuals. Only in-frame clones appear in the TCRdb table, and some are missing; sequencing was by immunoSEQ multiplex PCR. This table holds 330,000 or so clones, about 74% found once. The specimen sequenced was memory CD4+ T cells sorted from blood. The receptor source for this set is a man aged 25 to 40 in good health. Each CDR3 is given with its conserved first and last residue. Each record gives: V gene, clone size, J gene, CDR3 protein. Some rows have no size entry. The others give once, few or many, or a class for an expanded clone.

>TRBV5-8|.|TRBJ2-1
CASSLGEFFYNEQFF
>TRBV28|.|TRBJ2-3
CASSLVGQGYTQYF
>TRBV5-1|.|TRBJ2-7
CASSLVLGAYEQYF
>TRBV6-5|.|TRBJ2-2
CASSYSSGSRYGELFF
>TRBV2|.|TRBJ2-1
CASSHVDEQFF
>TRBV28|.|TRBJ1-4
CASLTQTNEKLFF
>TRBV2|.|TRBJ2-2
CASSKQGTGNTGELFF
>TRBV19|.|TRBJ2-5
CASRPGTWAQGTQYF
>TRBV5-1|.|TRBJ1-1
CASSHKGAMNTEAFF
>TRBV28|.|TRBJ2-7
CASSFAWRVPAGGREQYF
>TRBV7-6|.|TRBJ2-1
CASSDSLGRTVNYNEQFF
>TRBV7-2|.|TRBJ1-1
CASSLEFITEAFF
>TRBV5-1|.|TRBJ2-3
CASSLDPGLAGGLADTQYF
>TRBV19|.|TRBJ2-1
CASTANIGAYNEQFF
>TRBV10-1|few|TRBJ2-3
CASSRRGSTDTQYF
>TRBV7-1|.|TRBJ2-7
CASSLAGVHYEQYF
>TRBV7-2|.|TRBJ1-5
CASSDRRNQPQHF
>TRBV9|.|TRBJ2-2
CASSVTSVTNTGELFF
>TRBV28|.|TRBJ2-7
CASKGGEQYF
>TRBV2|once|TRBJ2-5
CASSEPQTQYF
>TRBV7-2|.|TRBJ2-7
CASSLYPQAGGPREQYF
>TRBV25-1|.|TRBJ2-5
CASSDETQYF
>TRBV5-1|.|TRBJ1-4
CASSPGEISGSEKLFF
>TRBV7-9|few|TRBJ2-7
CASSLGLAGAIEQYF
>TRBV7-3|.|TRBJ2-7
CASSLTGGISMVNEQYF
>TRBV25-1|.|TRBJ1-4
CASSASRQGEKLFF
>TRBV4-3|.|TRBJ1-1
CASSHNRGQQSTEAFF
>TRBV9|.|TRBJ2-7
CASSVGLAGVGSYEQYF
>TRBV7-2|.|TRBJ2-7
CASSLDRGKSYEQYF
>TRBV6-6|.|TRBJ2-2
CASSLTPRPGAGELFF
>TRBV28|.|TRBJ2-5
CASRIGGGKGAGETQYF
>TRBV25-1|.|TRBJ2-5
CASRAPGLAGGPQETQYF
>TRBV5-1|.|TRBJ2-7
CASSSPDGYEQYF
>TRBV2|.|TRBJ2-3
CASTEGTRTDTQYF
>TRBV5-4|.|TRBJ2-7
CASSSLGSGKYEQYF
>TRBV30|.|TRBJ2-2
CAWTPVRPNTGELFF
>TRBV27|.|TRBJ2-3
CASPPIIAGGVPDTQYF
>TRBV18|.|TRBJ2-1
CASSHKNNEQFF
>TRBV6-5|.|TRBJ2-1
CASSYTGTSGRVEQFF
>TRBV5-4|few|TRBJ2-6
CASRGRVSGANVLTF
>TRBV7-2|.|TRBJ2-1
CASSLAASGRRFQQFF
>TRBV5-1|.|TRBJ2-3
CASSLGPRDGGVDTQYF
>TRBV6-1|.|TRBJ1-5
CASIQDLNQPQHF
>TRBV2|many|TRBJ2-1
CASSFNQVGNEQFF
>TRBV27|.|TRBJ2-7
CASSLSRSSYEQYF